The 26 T cell receptor beta chains listed next were all sequenced from one sample in a study of blood T cell repertoires in COVID-19. Repertoires were generated with immunoSEQ multiplex PCR, while TCRdb's copy carries only in-frame clones and drops some. Among roughly 80,000 clones, approximately 81% were seen once, and the ten largest hold 15% to 20%. Sequenced material: peripheral blood. All receptors come from an older woman with acute or convalescent COVID-19.

This clone has just a few counts. The chain combines TRBV6-6 with TRBJ1-4; 7 nucleotides agree with TRBD1. V lost 6 bases to trimming and J lost 8 bases; unmatched junction nucleotides: 12. Germline V gene sequence: CDR1 MNHNY, CDR2 SVGAGI (reference sequence). The CDR3 has 15 amino acids. The CDR3 here is CASSPRRQGYEKLFF. CDR3 nucleotide sequence: TGTGCCAGCAGCCCAAGAAGACAGGGTTACGAAAAACTGTTTTTT.

J is TRBJ2-1 and V is TRBV11-2, with D perhaps matching TRBD2 (5 bases). The CDR3 is 13 amino acids. V lost 0 bases to trimming and J lost 6 bases, with 6 bases between them. The germline V gene encodes CDR1 SGHAT and CDR2 FQNNGV. The CDR3 DNA reads TGTGCCAGCAGCTTAGAGAGGGTCAATGAGCAGTTCTTC. It yields the protein CASSLERVNEQFF. The variable domain in full, completed from reference TRBV11-2 and TRBJ2-1, reads EAGVAQSPRYKIIEKRQSVAFWCNPISGHATLYWYQQILGQGPKLLIQFQNNGVVDDSQLPKDRFSAERLKGVDSTLKIQPAKLEDSAVYLCASSLERVNEQFFGPGTRLTVL.

The chain combines TRBV19 with TRBJ1-5; TRBD1 agrees at 7 bases. Germline CDR1 is LNHDA and CDR2 is SQIVND (reference sequence). The CDR3 has 18 residues. V lost 8 bases to trimming and J lost 4 bases; unmatched junction nucleotides: 20. CDR3 nucleotide sequence: TGTGCCAGTCTTCGGGGGACCCCCCCCGACAGGGCTAATCAGCCCCAGCATTTT. Translating gives CASLRGTPPDRANQPQHF.

This chain uses TRBV3-1 (or the pseudogene TRBV3-2) with TRBJ1-4; 8 bases match TRBD1. The CDR3 runs 14 residues. V gave up 6 bases and J gave up 7 bases; unmatched junction bases: 7. CDR1 LGHDT and CDR2 YNNKEL come from the germline V gene (reference sequence). The CDR3 bases are TGTGCCAGCAGTAGTCTACAGGGGGTTGAAAAACTGTTTTTT. It yields the protein CASSSLQGVEKLFF.

V usage is TRBV29-1 and J usage is TRBJ2-3, with D possibly matching TRBD1 (6 bases). The CDR3 has 11 amino acids. Germline V gives CDR1 SQVTM, CDR2 ANQGSEA. Trimming shortened V by 7 bases and J by 7 bases, and 12 bases separated the two germline ends. The CDR3 here is CSAEQGNTQYF. CDR3 DNA: TGCAGCGCCGAACAGGGAAATACGCAGTATTTT.

J is TRBJ1-2 and V is TRBV5-5, with TRBD1 matching over 7 bases. The length of the CDR3 is 14 residues. With V trimmed by 3 bases and J by 5 bases, 7 bases remained unmatched. The V gene's germline CDR1 is SGHKS and CDR2 YYEKEE (reference sequence). CDR3 protein: CASSSRQGPYGYTF. The CDR3 region has the DNA TGTGCCAGCAGCTCACGACAGGGCCCATATGGCTACACCTTC.

The J gene is TRBJ1-5, the V gene TRBV5-6; 8 bases align to TRBD1. The J segment lost 6 bases and the V segment lost 4 bases, leaving 6 bases of the junction unmatched. The CDR3 is 14 residues long. The germline CDR1 and CDR2 sequences are SGHDT and YYEEEE. CDR3 nucleotide sequence: TGTGCCAGCAGCCTGACAGGGGAGCTTCAGCCCCAGCATTTT. It translates to CASSLTGELQPQHF.

The chain uses TRBV7-9 and TRBJ1-5; 10 positions agree with TRBD1. Trimming removed 3 bases from V and 5 bases from J; junction bases left unmatched: 4. The CDR3 runs to 15 residues. Germline loops: CDR1 SEHNR, CDR2 FQNEAQ (reference sequence). This chain's CDR3 is CASSLGQGIYQPQHF. CDR3 DNA: TGTGCCAGCAGCTTGGGACAGGGGATTTATCAGCCCCAGCATTTT. Complete variable domain (other parts from reference TRBV7-9 and TRBJ1-5): DTGVSQNPRHKITKRGQNVTFRCDPISEHNRLYWYRQTLGQGPEFLTYFQNEAQLEKSRLLSDRFSAERPKGSFSTLEIQRTEQGDSAMYLCASSLGQGIYQPQHFGDGTRLSIL.

The chain couples TRBV6-6 to TRBJ1-5; D not resolved. This CDR3 spans 12 amino acids. Germline V gene sequence: CDR1 MNHNY, CDR2 SVGAGI (reference sequence). Trimming took 4 bases from V and 5 from J, leaving 6 bases between them. In DNA form, the CDR3 reads TGTGCCAGCAGTTCGTCTTATCAGCCCCAGCATTTT. This translates into CASSSSYQPQHF.

The chain employs TRBV3-1 (or the pseudogene TRBV3-2) and TRBJ2-3; 10 nucleotides match TRBD2. With 3 bases clipped from V and 3 bases from J, the junction kept 3 bases outside the gene matches. The CDR3 loop spans 15 amino acids. Germline V lookup: CDR1 LGHDT, CDR2 YNNKEL (reference sequence). The CDR3 loop reads CASSHSGGTTDTQYF. The DNA for the CDR3 is TGTGCCAGCAGCCATAGCGGGGGGACGACAGATACGCAGTATTTT.

The chain employs TRBV6-1 and TRBJ2-5; 8 nucleotides match TRBD1. The CDR3 consists of 16 residues. Germline V lookup: CDR1 MNHNS, CDR2 SASEGT. V trimming: 1 base; J trimming: 5 bases; junction bases outside the gene matches: 9. CDR3 in amino acids: CASSEGRGQVGETQYF. CDR3 in DNA: TGTGCCAGCAGTGAAGGGAGGGGACAGGTCGGGGAGACCCAGTACTTC.

This sequence joins TRBV18 and TRBJ1-2, with TRBD1 matching over 8 bases. The V gene's germline CDR1 is KGHSH and CDR2 LQKENI. The CDR3 is 14 amino acids. V gave up 3 bases and J gave up 8 bases; unmatched junction bases: 8. CDR3 coding DNA: TGTGCCAGCTCACCTGACAGGGGTCTTGGAGGCTACACCTTC. Translated, it gives CASSPDRGLGGYTF.

The V gene is TRBV3-1 (or the pseudogene TRBV3-2), the J gene TRBJ2-7, with a possible D match to TRBD1 (6 bases). Trimming left V 4 bases short and J 3 bases short, with 13 bases between. CDR3 size: 14 residues. Germline values: CDR1 LGHDT, CDR2 YNNKEL (reference sequence). This chain's CDR3 is CASSRTGRGYEQYF. DNA for the CDR3: TGTGCCAGCAGCCGTACAGGGAGAGGCTACGAGCAGTACTTC.

This chain links TRBV24-1 with TRBJ2-7, with D maybe TRBD1 (6 bases). Germline V gives CDR1 KGHDR, CDR2 SFDVKD. The CDR3 runs to 14 residues. V lost 4 bases and J 0 bases, leaving 9 bases between the germline ends. CDR3 region: CATSDRDNSYEQYF. DNA for the CDR3: TGTGCCACCAGTGACCGGGACAACTCCTACGAGCAGTACTTC.

This clone was observed a single time. This sequence joins TRBV5-4 and TRBJ1-3, with 8 bases aligning to TRBD1. The germline gives CDR1 SGHNT, CDR2 YYREEE (reference sequence). CDR3 size: 17 residues. V lost 1 base, J lost 3 bases, and 9 bases stayed unmatched. CDR3 sequence (DNA): TGTGCCAGCAGCTTGCGGACAGGGCGGTTGTATGGAAACACCATATATTTT. This codes for CASSLRTGRLYGNTIYF.

The rearrangement links TRBV28 to TRBJ2-7, with 9 bases lining up with TRBD1. The CDR3 extends over 15 amino acids. The germline gives CDR1 MDHEN, CDR2 SYDVKM. V lost 6 bases to trimming and J lost 7 bases; unmatched junction nucleotides: 13. Written as DNA, the CDR3 is TGTGCCAGCAGCCCCTCGGGACAGGGCTCGCGGGAGCAGTACGTC. Encoded protein: CASSPSGQGSREQYV.

This clone was seen only once. The chain has TRBV7-9 and TRBJ2-7, with 10 positions matching TRBD2. V was pared by 0 bases and J by 3 bases, with 2 bases of the junction left unmatched. This CDR3 has 15 amino acids. In germline, CDR1 is SEHNR, CDR2 FQNEAQ (reference sequence). CDR3 protein: CASSLALAGDYEQYF. The CDR3 nucleotides are TGTGCCAGCAGCTTAGCTCTAGCGGGGGACTACGAGCAGTACTTC.

This clone was seen a handful of times. The CDR3 nucleotides read TGTGCCACCGCCGGGACAGGGATAAATTTCATAACCAAAAACATTCAGTACTTC. As protein: CATAGTGINFITKNIQYF. This chain uses TRBV15 with TRBJ2-4; 9 bases match TRBD1. After removal of 8 bases from V and 2 bases from J, the junction contained 16 bases not matched to a gene. Germline V gene lookup returns CDR1 LNHNV and CDR2 YYDKDF (reference sequence). The CDR3 contains 18 residues.

V usage is TRBV6-5 and J usage is TRBJ1-4; D gene ambiguous. Germline CDR1 MNHEY, CDR2 SVGAGI. Trimming took off 0 bases at V and 7 bases at J, with 12 bases between the two ends. The CDR3 runs to 15 residues. Written as DNA, the CDR3 is TGTGCCAGCAGTTACTCGACATCCAGTCGTGAAAAACTGTTTTTT. Amino acid sequence: CASSYSTSSREKLFF.

The rearrangement links TRBV12-5 to TRBJ1-2; 7 nucleotides align to TRBD1. The CDR3 covers 14 residues. Germline V gene lookup returns CDR1 LGHNT and CDR2 FRNRAP. The junction had 9 bases not matched to a gene; V was cut back by 6 bases and J by 5 bases. CDR3 protein: CASGTGTVKYGYTF. The CDR3 bases are TGTGCTAGTGGCACCGGGACAGTGAAGTATGGCTACACCTTC.

The J gene is TRBJ1-1, the V gene TRBV5-1; D unclear. The CDR3 loop spans 14 amino acids. Germline CDR1 and CDR2: SGHRS and YFSETQ. Trimming pared 4 bases from V and 2 bases from J, leaving 12 bases between. In DNA form, the CDR3 reads TGCGCCAGCAGCGAGAGGGCCCCCAACACTGAAGCTTTCTTT. Its protein product is CASSERAPNTEAFF.

V gene TRBV19 combines with J gene TRBJ1-1; tentatively, D is TRBD1 (6 bases). The CDR3 has 17 residues. Trimming cost V 7 bases and J 0 bases, with 21 bases left between them. Germline V gives CDR1 LNHDA, CDR2 SQIVND (reference sequence). The CDR3: CASNKAGGQSMNTEAFF. The CDR3 bases are TGTGCCAGTAACAAGGCGGGCGGACAGAGCATGAACACTGAAGCTTTCTTT.

In this sample, this clone turned up a few times. V gene TRBV30 combines with J gene TRBJ1-2; D possibly corresponds to TRBD1 (6 bases). V was clipped by 0 bases and J by 1 base, with 12 bases between them. This CDR3 comprises 15 residues. In germline, CDR1 is GTSNPN, CDR2 SVGIG (reference sequence). The CDR3 DNA is TGTGCCTGGAGTGTTCCAGGGGCCCTTAACTATGGCTACACCTTC. This gives the protein CAWSVPGALNYGYTF.

The gene calls are TRBV30 and TRBJ1-2; no clear D. The germline V gene has CDR1 GTSNPN and CDR2 SVGIG (reference sequence). V lost 0 bases and J lost 4, with 12 bases in between. The CDR3 has 14 amino acids. Written as DNA, the CDR3 is TGTGCCTGGAGTGTTAACGGTGAGGCCTATGGCTACACCTTC. This gives the protein CAWSVNGEAYGYTF.

This chain connects TRBV24-1 to TRBJ2-1; 10 bases are a match to TRBD1. There are 20 residues in the CDR3. V shed 6 bases and J 0 bases; nucleotides not matched to a gene: 16. Germline assignment: CDR1 KGHDR and CDR2 SFDVKD. CDR3: CATSSRKGTGVRSSYNEQFF. As DNA, the CDR3 is TGTGCCACCAGTTCGCGAAAAGGGACAGGGGTAAGAAGCTCCTACAATGAGCAGTTCTTC.

The rearrangement joins TRBV9 to TRBJ1-2; possible D gene TRBD1, 5 bases. Germline lookup yields CDR1 SGDLS and CDR2 YYNGEE. The V end lost 4 bases, the J end lost 5 bases, and 12 bases lay between the germline ends. The CDR3 covers 13 residues. CDR3 DNA: TGTGCCAGCAGCAAAGGAGGGGTATATGGCTACACCTTC. Its protein is CASSKGGVYGYTF.